This record covers a single TCR beta chain. Its antigen is unidentified. Sequence at one end of the junction differs from germline and may be a read error. This record comes from a study of T cell responses to AZD1222 COVID-19 vaccine. The germline V gene has CDR1 MNHEY and CDR2 SVGEGT. This CDR3 has 14 amino acids. Study results and limitations: Spike-specific TCRs gained breadth and depth after people received two AZD1222 doses. Donors were mostly white British, more females; clonal diversity possibly underestimated.

The protocol was immunoSEQ multiplex PCR, while the TCRdb copy is restricted to in-frame clones and leaves out a portion. The profile shows 130,000 or so clones, roughly nine tenths of them singletons. V usage is TRBV6-2 or TRBV6-3 and J usage is TRBJ1-2; 7 nucleotides line up with TRBD1. This sequence was found in an adult in good health. The sample was peripheral blood, taken on day 0 of AZD1222 vaccination. The CDR3 sequence: CASSYSTRGLPGGF. The CDR3 nucleotides are TGTGCCAGCAGTTACTCGACAAGGGGGCTCCCCGGCGGCTTC.